This TCR beta chain came from a study of OX40 agonist ivuxolimab in advanced cancers. For context, the study as a whole: The costimulatory receptor OX40 (CD134) was targeted by ivuxolimab, a fully human IgG2 agonistic monoclonal antibody. Intravenous ivuxolimab was administered to patients every 2 weeks at six dose levels: 0.01, 0.1, 0.3, 1.5, 3 and 10 mg/kg. Among the approximately 50 dose-escalation patients, approximately 20 had hepatocellular carcinoma, roughly 15 melanoma, 9 renal cell carcinoma and 9 head and neck cancer. In the dose-escalation cohort, roughly 80% of patients were male, and the mean age was roughly 60 years, with a range of roughly 20 to 80. Patients were allowed to have had prior anti-PD-1, anti-PD-L1 or anti-CTLA-4 therapy, and more than 35% of the dose-escalation patients had been treated with checkpoint inhibitors. Partial responses were achieved by three dose-escalation patients, of whom one had hepatocellular carcinoma and two had cutaneous melanoma. Peripheral TCRbeta sequencing was intended to test whether TCR sequence diversity was altered and clonal T-cell expansion was caused by ivuxolimab. The paper covers the monotherapy dose-escalation part of the phase I ivuxolimab trial, which included N ≈ 54 patients.

CDR3 length: 13 amino acids, cysteine to phenylalanine. This entry keeps only the CDR3 DNA: 39 bases, framed from base 1. As encoded in the germline V gene, CDR1 is SQVTM while CDR2 is ANQGSEA. About this clone: Its recognized antigen is unknown. A read error may produce the germline difference seen at one junction end.

Genomic DNA was extracted from sorted cells for sequencing of the TCRbeta CDR3 region. The immunoSEQ Assay was used to sequence the TCRbeta CDR3 regions. Entries here come from immuneACCESS through TCRdb and include only in-frame sequences with V and J called. Some clones fail to appear in such tables; in the studies checked, an unresolved V gene covers under half of the shortfall, and the cause of the remainder is unknown. The sample table shows roughly 46,000 clones, and approximately 82% are seen once. Around 2.6% of the sample is held by the ten biggest clonotypes. General findings and caveats noted by the study authors: Low levels of normalized T-cell clonal expansion were also seen in some nonresponding patients. The antigen specificity of the clonally expanded peripheral T cells was not determined. At doses of 0.1 to 3.0 mg/kg, clonal expansion of both CD4+ and CD8+ blood T cells was observed from baseline to week 6. In the 0.1-3.0 mg/kg groups, partial responders had among the lowest normalized peripheral clonal expansion, particularly in CD8+ T cells. On average, CD8+ T cells showed more expanded clones than CD4+ T cells after ivuxolimab.

The trial excluded patients who had a history of autoimmune disease or were on systemic immunosuppression. Peripheral blood for TCR sequencing was drawn from every dose cohort at baseline, at cycle 4 day 1 and at cycle 7 day 1. The samples were taken from a phase I, first-in-human, multicenter, open-label dose-escalation trial of ivuxolimab. Adults with locally advanced or metastatic melanoma, renal cell carcinoma, hepatocellular carcinoma or head and neck squamous cell carcinoma were enrolled in the trial. Before TCR sequencing, CD4+ and CD8+ T cells were separately sorted from peripheral blood. The V gene is TRBV29-1 and the J gene is TRBJ1-5; no confident D gene assignment can be made. The clonotype was recovered from an adult with an advanced solid tumor such as melanoma, head and neck, liver or kidney cancer. The sequences come from CD4+ or CD8+ T cells sorted from blood, collected in a trial of the OX40 agonist ivuxolimab. The CDR3 is CSVGYGSSQPQHF. The DNA sequence reads TGCAGCGTTGGTTACGGTAGCAGTCAGCCCCAGCATTTT.